This TCR beta chain was recorded in a study of blood T cells in healthy people across ages. Primed by a sample-barcoded 5' primer and a J-beta primer mix, a second PCR proceeded for about 6 to 12 cycles. A single record per CDR3 protein comes from TCRdb applying MiXCR to the 5' RACE reads. The sample lists hundreds of thousands of distinct CDR3 sequences, roughly 21% occurring once. Trimming shortened V by 5 bases and J by 5 bases, and 16 bases separated the two germline ends. The CDR3 loop spans 14 amino acids. Germline V gives CDR1 SNHLY, CDR2 FYNNEI. Source material: blood. The chain is built from TRBV2 and TRBJ2-7; D may be TRBD1 (6 bases). The receptor was derived from a man aged 65 to 79 in good health. CDR3 residues: CASSNSPGVDEQYF. Here the CDR3 DNA reads TGTGCCAGCAGTAACAGCCCAGGGGTTGACGAGCAGTACTTC.